This passage covers 26 T cell receptor beta chains from one sample sequenced in a study of OX40 agonist ivuxolimab in advanced cancers. Receptors were amplified or captured by the immunoSEQ multiplex PCR assay. TCRdb's version of the immuneACCESS table is confined to in-frame rearrangements and falls short of the full clone set. An unresolved V gene accounts for under half of the shortfall where checked; the remainder is of unknown origin. This sample is represented by 65,000 or so clones; around four fifths of them were singletons. Around 3.6% of the sample is taken by the ten largest. The sample here was CD4+ or CD8+ T cells sorted from blood, taken in a trial of the OX40 agonist ivuxolimab. The receptors derive from an adult with an advanced solid tumor such as melanoma, head and neck, liver or kidney cancer.

The chain links TRBV11-2 to TRBJ2-2, with D unclear. The germline V gene has CDR1 SGHAT and CDR2 FQNNGV. V lost 6 bases and J lost 8, with 7 bases in between. The CDR3 covers 11 residues. CDR3 in DNA: TGTGCCAGCAGTTCCAGGGGGGAGCTGTTTTTT. It specifies CASSSRGELFF.

CDR3 amino acids: CASRRDVDQPQHF. The CDR3 DNA follows: TGTGCCAGCCGAAGGGACGTCGATCAGCCCCAGCATTTT. J is TRBJ1-5 and V is TRBV28; D is perhaps TRBD1 (5 bases). With 8 bases removed from V and 5 bases from J, the gap between germline ends came to 13 bases. This CDR3 comprises 13 residues. Germline CDR1 is MDHEN and CDR2 is SYDVKM. The whole variable domain, filled in from reference TRBV28 and TRBJ1-5, reads DVKVTQSSRYLVKRTGEKVFLECVQDMDHENMFWYRQDPGLGLRLIYFSYDVKMKEKGDIPEGYSVSREKKERFSLILESASTNQTSMYLCASRRDVDQPQHFGDGTRLSIL.

The CDR3 sequence is CASSFFDRAYGYTF. The CDR3 bases are TGTGCCAGCAGCTTCTTTGACAGGGCCTATGGCTACACCTTC. The chain has TRBV5-4 and TRBJ1-2, with TRBD1 matching 7 bases. The CDR3 is 14 amino acids. The junction had 5 bases not matched to a gene; V was cut back by 2 bases and J by 4 bases. Germline-derived CDR1 and CDR2 are SGHNT and YYREEE (reference sequence).

The count of this clone is one. The chain has TRBV6-6 and TRBJ2-7, with D possibly being TRBD1 (5 bases). The V and J ends lost 7 bases and 2 bases respectively, with 15 bases between them. The V gene's germline CDR1 is MNHNY and CDR2 SVGAGI (reference sequence). The CDR3 covers 14 residues. DNA for the CDR3: TGTGCCAGCAAGACCTGGACAACGACCTACGAGCAGTACTTC. Protein sequence: CASKTWTTTYEQYF.

This chain connects TRBV21-1 to TRBJ1-1. TRBV21-1 is annotated as a pseudogene. The CDR3 runs to 15 residues. CDR3 nucleotide sequence: TGTGCCAGCAGCAAAGGGAGAGTTTCGGACACTGAAGCTTTCTTT. The encoded protein is CASSKGRVSDTEAFF.

In its sample, this clone was seen a few times. The J gene is TRBJ2-7, the V gene TRBV18; TRBD1 matches at 8 bases. Germline V gene data show CDR1 as KGHSH and CDR2 as LQKENI. J was trimmed by 8 bases and V by 6 bases; bases with no gene match: 15. CDR3 length equals 15 residues. CDR3 DNA sequence: TGTGCCAGCTCGCCCACCGGGACAGGAAGGATGAAGCAGTACTTC. Its translation is CASSPTGTGRMKQYF.

The V and J genes are TRBV18 and TRBJ2-7; D remains unclear. The V gene lost 0 bases and the J gene lost 0 bases, with 6 bases spanning the gap. This CDR3 comprises 14 residues. CDR1 and CDR2 (germline): KGHSH, LQKENI. CDR3 sequence reads: CASSPPAGSYEQYF. The DNA of the CDR3 is TGTGCCAGCTCACCACCGGCTGGCTCCTACGAGCAGTACTTC.

This clone has a handful of counts. V usage is TRBV7-8 and J usage is TRBJ2-1, with unresolved D. With 3 bases removed from V and 8 bases from J, the gap between germline ends came to 8 bases. The CDR3 covers 12 residues. Germline V gene lookup returns CDR1 SGHVS and CDR2 FQNEAQ. The CDR3 coding sequence is TGTGCCAGCAGCTTTGGGGTAGATGAGCAGTTCTTC. This codes for CASSFGVDEQFF.

This chain links TRBV6-5 with TRBJ1-1; no reliable D call. Deletions cut 1 base from V and 4 bases from J, with 7 bases between. The CDR3 is made up of 13 amino acids. CDR1 MNHEY and CDR2 SVGAGI come from the germline V gene. CDR3 region: CASSYYTTTEAFF. CDR3 DNA sequence: TGTGCCAGCAGTTACTATACAACCACTGAAGCTTTCTTT.

The chain links TRBV6-4 to TRBJ1-1; 8 bases line up with TRBD1. Germline trimming cut 6 bases from V and 5 bases from J; bases unmatched to any gene: 14. This CDR3 is built from 16 residues. Germline V lookup: CDR1 MRHNA, CDR2 SNTAGT. In DNA, the CDR3 is TGTGCCAGCAGACCCCGAGACAGGGGAGATAGGACTGAAGCTTTCTTT. Its translation is CASRPRDRGDRTEAFF.

This clone has only a few counts. The rearrangement joins TRBV4-3 to TRBJ2-7; unclear D gene. The V gene's germline CDR1 is LGHNA and CDR2 YSLEER. Trimming removed 1 base from V and 3 bases from J, with 10 bases in between. This CDR3 is 14 amino acids long. Here the CDR3 reads CASSQVPESYEQYF. CDR3 nucleotides: TGCGCCAGCAGCCAAGTCCCAGAGAGCTACGAGCAGTACTTC.

This clone was picked up one time. V gene TRBV4-1 combines with J gene TRBJ1-2; D uncertain. Per the germline V gene, CDR1 is MGHRA and CDR2 is YSYEKL. The V and J ends lost 0 bases and 4 bases respectively, with 9 bases between them. The CDR3 consists of 14 residues. CDR3 bases: TGCGCCAGCAGCCAAGAATTAGTTGCCTATGGCTACACCTTC. It codes for CASSQELVAYGYTF.

The V gene is TRBV5-1, the J gene TRBJ2-2, with 10 bases aligning to TRBD2. Germline CDR1 and CDR2: SGHRS and YFSETQ. Trimming took 5 bases from V and 1 from J; bases not matched to a gene: 2. The CDR3 consists of 15 residues. The CDR3 is CASSRTSGNTGELFF. The CDR3 DNA sequence: TGCGCCAGCAGTAGGACTAGCGGGAACACCGGGGAGCTGTTTTTT.

The V call is TRBV19, the J call TRBJ2-3, with a weak D call TRBD2 (6 bases). Trimming took 9 bases from V and 3 from J, leaving 10 bases between them. Germline CDR1 and CDR2: LNHDA and SQIVND (reference sequence). The CDR3 spans 12 residues. CDR3 DNA sequence: TGTGCCAGCCTGGGACTTACAGATACGCAGTATTTT. This gives the protein CASLGLTDTQYF.

This sequence joins TRBV7-6 and TRBJ1-2, with 7 bases identical to TRBD1. Germline V lookup: CDR1 SGHVS, CDR2 FNYEAQ. V lost 4 bases to trimming and J lost 8 bases; unmatched junction nucleotides: 13. This CDR3 has 15 residues. In DNA, the CDR3 is TGTGCCAGCAGCTCGACAGGGTTTACGTGGAAGGGCTACACCTTC. Protein product: CASSSTGFTWKGYTF.

The V gene is TRBV13, the J gene TRBJ1-2; D not certain. The germline CDR1 and CDR2 sequences are PRHDT and FYEKMQ (reference sequence). V was pared by 2 bases and J by 8 bases, with 15 bases between. There are 14 residues in the CDR3. The CDR3 DNA reads as TGTGCCAGCAGCTTACGGGCGGATATGGGAGGCTACACCTTC. Protein product: CASSLRADMGGYTF.

The chain uses TRBV21-1 and TRBJ2-2. TRBV21-1 is described as a pseudogene. CDR3 length: 13 residues. CDR3 nucleotide sequence: TGTGCCAGCAGCGCCGAAAACACCGGGGAGCTGTTTTTT. Protein: CASSAENTGELFF.

The chain recombines TRBV27 with TRBJ2-7; 9 nucleotides line up with TRBD1. The CDR3 length is 16 residues. The V gene's germline CDR1 is MNHEY and CDR2 SMNVEV (reference sequence). Losses at the gene ends were 6 bases for V and 11 bases for J; bases not matched to a gene: 20. CDR3 sequence (DNA): TGTGCCAGCAGAAATAAGCCGGGACAGGGCCTTCGAGTGGAGTACTTC. Translated: CASRNKPGQGLRVEYF.

This chain links TRBV28 with TRBJ2-3; 7 bases are shared with TRBD1. Trimming removed 1 base from V and 3 bases from J; junction bases left unmatched: 4. This CDR3 region has 15 residues. The germline V gene has CDR1 MDHEN and CDR2 SYDVKM. The CDR3 bases are TGTGCCAGCAGTTTATTGGGGACAGCAACAGATACGCAGTATTTT. Its translation is CASSLLGTATDTQYF.

V gene TRBV6-5 combines with J gene TRBJ2-3, with a weak D call TRBD1 (5 bases). Trimming cost V 6 bases and J 4 bases, with 14 bases left between them. The CDR3 length is 14 residues. The germline gives CDR1 MNHEY, CDR2 SVGAGI. This chain's CDR3 is CASSWSGIPDTQYF. The CDR3 nucleotides read TGTGCCAGCAGCTGGTCAGGGATACCAGATACGCAGTATTTT.

Only a few counts were recorded for this clone. V and J are TRBV13 and TRBJ2-7, with unresolved D. Trimming cost V 5 bases and J 3 bases, with 5 bases left between them. The CDR3 covers 11 residues. From germline, CDR1 is PRHDT and CDR2 FYEKMQ (reference sequence). The CDR3 sequence is CASSRVYEQYF. The CDR3 coding sequence is TGTGCCAGCAGCCGGGTCTACGAGCAGTACTTC.

The chain links TRBV14 to TRBJ2-7; D call uncertain. Trimming shortened V by 0 bases and J by 2 bases, and 8 bases separated the two germline ends. The CDR3 is 14 amino acids. Looked up from germline, CDR1 is SGHDN and CDR2 is FVKESK. The CDR3 loop is CASSQDMATYEQYF. The CDR3 DNA reads TGTGCCAGCAGCCAAGACATGGCCACCTACGAGCAGTACTTC.

The gene calls are TRBV28 and TRBJ2-5; 7 bases match TRBD2. V shed 2 bases and J 1 base; nucleotides not matched to a gene: 4. The CDR3 loop spans 15 amino acids. Germline CDR1 and CDR2: MDHEN and SYDVKM. CDR3 sequence: CASSLRSGGQETQYF. CDR3 sequence (DNA): TGTGCCAGCAGTTTAAGGTCGGGGGGCCAAGAGACCCAGTACTTC.

The chain links TRBV25-1 to TRBJ2-4, with D possibly being TRBD1 (6 bases). Germline V gene lookup returns CDR1 MGHDK and CDR2 SYGVNS. This CDR3 contains 13 residues. Between the trimmed V and J ends, which lost 2 bases and 5 bases, there was a span of 7 bases. CDR3 DNA: TGTGCCAGCAGTGAACCAGGGGAAAACATTCAGTACTTC. It is translated as CASSEPGENIQYF.

The chain recombines TRBV19 with TRBJ2-7; possibly TRBD2 for D (6 bases). The CDR3 contains 16 residues. Deletions cut 5 bases from V and 1 base from J, with 18 bases between. The germline gives CDR1 LNHDA, CDR2 SQIVND (reference sequence). CDR3 sequence reads: CASSAGWGDGSYEQYF. CDR3 nucleotide sequence: TGTGCCAGTAGTGCCGGTTGGGGGGACGGGTCCTACGAGCAGTACTTC.

This chain uses TRBV7-9 with TRBJ2-5, with D possibly being TRBD2 (5 bases). CDR3 length equals 15 residues. V lost 2 bases and J 9 bases, leaving 19 bases between the germline ends. Germline CDR1 is SEHNR and CDR2 is FQNEAQ (reference sequence). Here the CDR3 DNA reads TGTGCCAGCAGCTTAACGGAAGTGCGGGCAAAGCCCCAGTACTTC. The encoded protein is CASSLTEVRAKPQYF.